Sequencing of this TCR beta chain was carried out in a study of early T cells in non-severe SARS-CoV-2 infection. Study-wide points: Sequences matched to VDJdb favored anti-spike CD8 responses, while private and CD4 specificities were missed.

Details on this clonotype: The antigen remains unidentified.

TCRdb reanalysed the 5' RACE reads using MiXCR and keeps one entry per CDR3 protein. The repertoire holds 60,000 to 80,000 distinct CDR3 sequences, with 12% as singletons. Germline-derived CDR1 and CDR2 are LGHDT and YNNKEL (reference sequence). V lost 0 bases and J 7 bases, leaving 5 bases between the germline ends. This CDR3 comprises 12 residues. The chain carries TRBV3-1 and TRBJ2-3; D is unresolved. Material for sequencing was whole blood. This clonotype was obtained from an adult who was a healthcare worker with PCR-confirmed SARS-CoV-2 infection or an uninfected control (not recorded which). CDR3 nucleotides: TGTGCCAGCAGCCAAGATATAAATACGCAGTATTTT. As protein: CASSQDINTQYF.